The 13 T cell receptor beta chains presented below share a single source sample, sequenced in a study of cytomegalovirus exposure and HLA in healthy donors. Primers included in the PCR were 60 Vbeta and 13 Jbeta primers. The data were produced by immunoSEQ multiplex PCR, yet TCRdb's version contains in-frame clones alone and is incomplete. The data hold 150,000 or so clones, with approximately 80% observed a single time. The specimen sequenced was PBMCs. The receptors were sampled from a man younger than 40 in good health and CMV-seronegative.

The chain has TRBV6-5 and TRBJ2-3; D is ambiguous. The germline V and J ends were trimmed by 4 bases and 2 bases, with 7 bases remaining between them. The germline V gene has CDR1 MNHEY and CDR2 SVGAGI. The CDR3 contains 13 residues. This chain's CDR3 is CASSSADTDTQYF. In DNA form, the CDR3 reads TGTGCCAGCAGTTCGGCGGACACAGATACGCAGTATTTT.

This sequence joins TRBV27 and TRBJ2-7; D unresolved. CDR1 and CDR2 (germline): MNHEY, SMNVEV (reference sequence). The CDR3 covers 14 residues. Trimming pared 0 bases from V and 4 bases from J, leaving 10 bases between. DNA for the CDR3: TGTGCCAGCAGTTTATCAACAGAGTATTACGAGCAGTACTTC. Its protein is CASSLSTEYYEQYF.

The V gene is TRBV28, the J gene TRBJ1-1; D is unresolved. Germline CDR1 is MDHEN and CDR2 is SYDVKM. This CDR3 comprises 14 residues. V gave up 6 bases and J gave up 2 bases, with 13 bases separating them. The CDR3 spells CASSPGGFNTEAFF. DNA for the CDR3: TGTGCCAGCAGCCCAGGAGGGTTTAACACTGAAGCTTTCTTT.

The gene calls are TRBV5-4 and TRBJ2-3; D is possibly TRBD2 (6 bases). The ends were cut back, 0 bases at V and 3 bases at J, with 14 bases in the middle. CDR3 length: 16 amino acids. The germline V gene encodes CDR1 SGHNT and CDR2 YYREEE (reference sequence). CDR3: CASSLEEGFVTDTQYF. CDR3 nucleotide sequence: TGTGCCAGCAGCTTGGAGGAGGGTTTTGTAACAGATACGCAGTATTTT. Together with reference TRBV5-4 and TRBJ2-3, the CDR3 gives the full variable domain: ETGVTQSPTHLIKTRGQQVTLRCSSQSGHNTVSWYQQALGQGPQFIFQYYREEENGRGNFPPRFSGLQFPNYSSELNVNALELDDSALYLCASSLEEGFVTDTQYFGPGTRLTVL.

The rearrangement uses TRBV7-2 and TRBJ2-3; 10 bases are a match to TRBD2. With 6 bases clipped from V and 7 bases from J, the junction kept 16 bases outside the gene matches. Germline CDR1 and CDR2: SGHTA and FQGNSA. This CDR3 region has 17 residues. Here the CDR3 DNA reads TGTGCCAGCAGTCAAGCAGCGGGGGGGATGGGTTTAAATACGCAGTATTTT. Its protein is CASSQAAGGMGLNTQYF.

The genes are TRBV27 and TRBJ2-7; 10 bases are a match to TRBD1. The V and J ends lost 5 bases and 4 bases, in that order; junction bases with no gene match: 14. The CDR3 extends over 17 amino acids. Germline loops: CDR1 MNHEY, CDR2 SMNVEV (reference sequence). CDR3 residues: CASSPWNSGTGEYEQYF. The CDR3, as DNA: TGTGCCAGCAGTCCGTGGAACTCCGGGACAGGGGAGTACGAGCAGTACTTC.

The chain employs TRBV7-2 and TRBJ2-5; 7 bases map to TRBD2. The DNA end is a closer match to TRBJ2-7, so the J assignment may be wrong. The CDR3 sequence is 15 residues long. CDR1 SGHTA and CDR2 FQGNSA come from the germline V gene. The CDR3 DNA follows: TGTGCCAGCAGCGGTAGCGGGCTAAACTCCTACGAGCAGTACTTC. This translates into CASSGSGLNSYEQYF.

This clone was seen a single time. The genes are TRBV11-1 and TRBJ1-1, with D tentatively TRBD1 (5 bases). V was pared by 0 bases and J by 1 base, with 9 bases between. The germline gives CDR1 SGHAT, CDR2 FQDESV (reference sequence). The CDR3 runs 15 residues. For the CDR3, the DNA is TGTGCCAGCAGCTTAGCGCTGGGGCGGAACACTGAAGCTTTCTTT. Its protein is CASSLALGRNTEAFF. The full variable domain, completed using reference TRBV11-1 and TRBJ1-1, is EAEVAQSPRYKITEKSQAVAFWCDPISGHATLYWYRQILGQGPELLVQFQDESVVDDSQLPKDRFSAERLKGVDSTLKIQPAELGDSAMYLCASSLALGRNTEAFFGQGTRLTVV.

The chain links TRBV7-2 to TRBJ1-5; tentatively, D is TRBD1 (5 bases). Trimming stripped 2 bases from V and 2 bases from J, with 7 bases between. Germline CDR1 SGHTA, CDR2 FQGNSA. This CDR3 contains 14 residues. The CDR3 loop is CASSLIRGNQPQHF. DNA for the CDR3: TGTGCCAGCAGCTTAATCAGGGGCAATCAGCCCCAGCATTTT.

The CDR3 nucleotides read TGTGCCAGCAGCCCCAGGGGAGACTATGGCTACACCTTC. Translating it yields CASSPRGDYGYTF. The chain joins TRBV28 to TRBJ1-2; possibly TRBD1 for D (6 bases). Trimming removed 6 bases from V and 3 bases from J, with 11 bases in between. In germline, CDR1 is MDHEN, CDR2 SYDVKM. The CDR3 extends over 13 amino acids.

This clone was counted only a few times. The genes are TRBV6-5 and TRBJ2-3; a possible D gene is TRBD1 (6 bases). Germline V gives CDR1 MNHEY, CDR2 SVGAGI. Between the trimmed V and J ends, which lost 2 bases and 1 base, there was a span of 7 bases. CDR3 length: 14 residues. The CDR3 reads CASSYRQGTDTQYF. The CDR3 region has the DNA TGTGCCAGCAGTTACCGACAGGGCACAGATACGCAGTATTTT.

This clone was counted a single time. The J gene is TRBJ2-5, the V gene TRBV5-1, with 9 bases identical to TRBD2. The CDR3 is 16 amino acids. Germline V gene lookup returns CDR1 SGHRS and CDR2 YFSETQ. V shed 4 bases, J shed 1 base, and the junction held 8 bases outside the gene matches. CDR3 sequence (DNA): TGCGCCAGCAGCCCCCGGGAAGCGGGAGGCCAAGAGACCCAGTACTTC. Amino acid sequence: CASSPREAGGQETQYF.

V gene TRBV7-3 combines with J gene TRBJ2-3; 13 bases agree with TRBD2. CDR1 and CDR2 from the germline V gene are SGHTA and FQGTGA. The CDR3 covers 15 residues. Trimming removed 4 bases from V and 3 bases from J; junction bases left unmatched: 1. The CDR3 spells CASSSLAGGTDTQYF. CDR3 DNA: TGTGCCAGCAGCTCACTAGCGGGGGGGACAGATACGCAGTATTTT.